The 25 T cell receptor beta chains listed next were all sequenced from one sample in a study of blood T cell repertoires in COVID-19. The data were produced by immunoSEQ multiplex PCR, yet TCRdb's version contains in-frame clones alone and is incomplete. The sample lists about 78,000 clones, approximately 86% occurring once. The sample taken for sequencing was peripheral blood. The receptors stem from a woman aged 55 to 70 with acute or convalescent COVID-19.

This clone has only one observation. The CDR3 nucleotides read TGCGCCAGCAGCTTGGCAGGCCAGGGCTCAGATACGCAGTATTTT. Translated, it gives CASSLAGQGSDTQYF. The J gene is TRBJ2-3, the V gene TRBV5-1; tentatively, D is TRBD1 (5 bases). The CDR3 contains 15 residues. Trimming left V 0 bases short and J 4 bases short, with 12 bases between. The germline V gene has CDR1 SGHRS and CDR2 YFSETQ.

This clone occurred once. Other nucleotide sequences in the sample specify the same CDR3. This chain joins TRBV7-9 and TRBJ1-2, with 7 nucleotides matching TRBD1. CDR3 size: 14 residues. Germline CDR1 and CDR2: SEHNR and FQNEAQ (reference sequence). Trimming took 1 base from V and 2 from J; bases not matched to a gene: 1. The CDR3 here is CASSLGQGNYGYTF. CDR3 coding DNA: TGTGCCAGCAGCTTAGGACAGGGAAACTATGGCTACACCTTC.

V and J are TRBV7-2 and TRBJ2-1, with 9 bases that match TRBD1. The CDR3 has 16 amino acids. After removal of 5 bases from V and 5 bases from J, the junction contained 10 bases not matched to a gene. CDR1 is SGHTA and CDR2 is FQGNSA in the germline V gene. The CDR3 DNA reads TGTGCCAGCAGCCGCCAGACAGGGGGACATAACAATGAGCAGTTCTTC. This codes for CASSRQTGGHNNEQFF.

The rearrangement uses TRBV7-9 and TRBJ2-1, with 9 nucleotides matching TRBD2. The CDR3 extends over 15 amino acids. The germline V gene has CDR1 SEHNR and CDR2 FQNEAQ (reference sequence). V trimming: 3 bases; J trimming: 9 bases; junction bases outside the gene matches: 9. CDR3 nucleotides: TGTGCCAGCAGCTTCGAGGGCGGGAGGGCCAGTGAGCAGTTCTTC. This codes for CASSFEGGRASEQFF. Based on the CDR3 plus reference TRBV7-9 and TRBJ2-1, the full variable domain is DTGVSQNPRHKITKRGQNVTFRCDPISEHNRLYWYRQTLGQGPEFLTYFQNEAQLEKSRLLSDRFSAERPKGSFSTLEIQRTEQGDSAMYLCASSFEGGRASEQFFGPGTRLTVL.

The CDR3 loop is CASSTLRQGGNTIYF. Here the CDR3 DNA reads TGTGCCAGTAGTACTTTGAGACAGGGAGGAAACACCATATATTTT. The chain combines TRBV19 with TRBJ1-3; 7 bases match TRBD1. The germline V gene encodes CDR1 LNHDA and CDR2 SQIVND (reference sequence). The junction had 7 bases not matched to a gene; V was cut back by 4 bases and J by 4 bases. The CDR3 consists of 15 residues.

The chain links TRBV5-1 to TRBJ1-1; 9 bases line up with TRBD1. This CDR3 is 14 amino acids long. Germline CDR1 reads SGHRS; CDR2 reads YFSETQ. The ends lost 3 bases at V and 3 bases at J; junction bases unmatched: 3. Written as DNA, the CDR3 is TGCGCCAGCAGCTCGGACAGGGGAGACACTGAAGCTTTCTTT. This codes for CASSSDRGDTEAFF.

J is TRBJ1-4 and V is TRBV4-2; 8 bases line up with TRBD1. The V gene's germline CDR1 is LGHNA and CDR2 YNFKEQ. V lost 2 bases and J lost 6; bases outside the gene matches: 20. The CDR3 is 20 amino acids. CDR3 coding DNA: TGTGCCAGCAGCCAACCAGGGGGCCCAGGGAAGCCTTTACGGGATGAAAAACTGTTTTTT. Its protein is CASSQPGGPGKPLRDEKLFF.

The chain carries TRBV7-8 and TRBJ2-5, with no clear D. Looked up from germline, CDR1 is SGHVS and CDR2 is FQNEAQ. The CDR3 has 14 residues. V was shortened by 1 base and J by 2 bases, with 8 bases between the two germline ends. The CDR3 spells CASSLGVVQETQYF. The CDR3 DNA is TGTGCCAGCAGCTTAGGTGTAGTGCAAGAGACCCAGTACTTC.

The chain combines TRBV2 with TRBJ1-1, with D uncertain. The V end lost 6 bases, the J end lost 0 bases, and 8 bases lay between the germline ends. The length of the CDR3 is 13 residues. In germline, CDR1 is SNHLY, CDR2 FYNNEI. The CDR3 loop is CASRFQLNTEAFF. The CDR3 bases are TGTGCCAGCAGGTTCCAATTGAACACTGAAGCTTTCTTT.

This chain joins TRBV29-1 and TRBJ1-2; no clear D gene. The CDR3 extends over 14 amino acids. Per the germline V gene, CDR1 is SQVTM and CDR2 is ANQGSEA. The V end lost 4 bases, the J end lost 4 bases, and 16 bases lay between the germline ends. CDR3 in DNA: TGCAGCGTTGGTTCAGAACTGACTGGCTATGGCTACACCTTC. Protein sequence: CSVGSELTGYGYTF. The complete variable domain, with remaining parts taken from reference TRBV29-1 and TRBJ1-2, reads SAVISQKPSRDICQRGTSLTIQCQVDSQVTMMFWYRQQPGQSLTLIATANQGSEATYESGFVIDKFPISRPNLTFSTLTVSNMSPEDSSIYLCSVGSELTGYGYTFGSGTRLTVV.

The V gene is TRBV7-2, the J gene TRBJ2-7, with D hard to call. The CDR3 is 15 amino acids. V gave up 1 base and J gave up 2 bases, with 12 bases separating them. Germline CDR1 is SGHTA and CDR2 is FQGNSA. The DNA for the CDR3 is TGTGCCAGCAGCTTAGTCCAGGTAACTCCCTACGAGCAGTACTTC. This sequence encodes CASSLVQVTPYEQYF. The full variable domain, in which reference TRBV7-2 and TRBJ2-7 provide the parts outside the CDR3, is GAGVSQSPSNKVTEKGKDVELRCDPISGHTALYWYRQSLGQGLEFLIYFQGNSAPDKSGLPSDRFSAERTGGSVSTLTIQRTQQEDSAVYLCASSLVQVTPYEQYFGPGTRLTVT.

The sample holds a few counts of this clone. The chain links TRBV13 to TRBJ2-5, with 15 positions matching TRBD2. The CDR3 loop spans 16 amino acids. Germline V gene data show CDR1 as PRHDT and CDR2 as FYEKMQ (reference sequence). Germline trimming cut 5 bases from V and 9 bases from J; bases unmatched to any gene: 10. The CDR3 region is CASSPGTSGGRTAQYF. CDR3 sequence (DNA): TGTGCCAGCAGCCCAGGGACTAGCGGGGGGCGGACCGCCCAGTACTTC.

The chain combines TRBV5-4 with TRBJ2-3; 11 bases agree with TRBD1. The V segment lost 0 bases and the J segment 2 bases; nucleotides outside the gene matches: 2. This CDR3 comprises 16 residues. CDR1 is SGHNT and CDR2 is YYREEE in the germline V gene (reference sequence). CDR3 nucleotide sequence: TGTGCCAGCAGCTTGGGGGACAGGGGGGTCACAGATACGCAGTATTTT. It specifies CASSLGDRGVTDTQYF.

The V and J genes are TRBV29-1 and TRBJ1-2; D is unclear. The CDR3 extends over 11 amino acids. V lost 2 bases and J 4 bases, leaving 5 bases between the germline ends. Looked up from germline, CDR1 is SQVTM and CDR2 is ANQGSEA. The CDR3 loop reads CSVERGYGYTF. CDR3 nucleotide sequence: TGCAGCGTTGAACGGGGCTATGGCTACACCTTC.

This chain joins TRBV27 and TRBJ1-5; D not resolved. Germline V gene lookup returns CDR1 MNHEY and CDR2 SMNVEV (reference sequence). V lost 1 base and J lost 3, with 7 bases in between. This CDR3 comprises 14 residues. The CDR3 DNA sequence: TGTGCCAGCAGTTTATTAGGAGACAATCAGCCCCAGCATTTT. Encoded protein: CASSLLGDNQPQHF.

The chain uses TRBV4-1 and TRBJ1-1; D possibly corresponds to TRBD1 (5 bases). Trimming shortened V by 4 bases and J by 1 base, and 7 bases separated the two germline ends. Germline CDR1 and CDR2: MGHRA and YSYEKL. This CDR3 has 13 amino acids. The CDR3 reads CASSLTENTEAFF. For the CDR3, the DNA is TGCGCCAGCAGCCTGACAGAGAACACTGAAGCTTTCTTT.

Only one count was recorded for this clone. The CDR3 nucleotides read TGTGCCAGCGTATGGCTAGCGGGACTAAGGGGGAATGAGCAGTTCTTC. This codes for CASVWLAGLRGNEQFF. The rearrangement joins TRBV21-1 to TRBJ2-1; the table's TRBD2 call for D was not verified on the DNA. TRBV21-1 is a pseudogene segment. This CDR3 region has 16 residues.

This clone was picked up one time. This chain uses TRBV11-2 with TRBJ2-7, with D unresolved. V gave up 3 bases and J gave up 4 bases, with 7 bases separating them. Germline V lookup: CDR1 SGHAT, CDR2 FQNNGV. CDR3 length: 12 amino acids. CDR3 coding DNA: TGTGCCAGCAGCTTCGGCGGATACGAGCAGTACTTC. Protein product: CASSFGGYEQYF.

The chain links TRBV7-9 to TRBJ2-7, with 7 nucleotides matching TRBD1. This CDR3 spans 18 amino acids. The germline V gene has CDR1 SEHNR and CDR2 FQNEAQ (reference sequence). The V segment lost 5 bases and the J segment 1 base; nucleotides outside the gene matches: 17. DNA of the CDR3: TGTGCCAGCAGCCGTCTCCCGGGACAGATCTTTGGATCCTACGAGCAGTACTTC. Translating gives CASSRLPGQIFGSYEQYF.

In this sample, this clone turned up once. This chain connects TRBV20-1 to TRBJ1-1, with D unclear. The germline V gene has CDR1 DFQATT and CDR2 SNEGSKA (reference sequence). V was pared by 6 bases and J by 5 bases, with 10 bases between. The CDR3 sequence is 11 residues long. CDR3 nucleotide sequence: TGCAGTGCCCCTGATCGGACTGAAGCTTTCTTT. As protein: CSAPDRTEAFF.

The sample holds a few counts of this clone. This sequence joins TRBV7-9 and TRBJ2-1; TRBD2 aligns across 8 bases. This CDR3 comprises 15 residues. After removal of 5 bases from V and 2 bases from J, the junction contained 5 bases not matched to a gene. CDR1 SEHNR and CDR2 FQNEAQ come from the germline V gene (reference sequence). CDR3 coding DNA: TGTGCCAGCAGCACGACTAGCGCGCCCTACAATGAGCAGTTCTTC. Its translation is CASSTTSAPYNEQFF.

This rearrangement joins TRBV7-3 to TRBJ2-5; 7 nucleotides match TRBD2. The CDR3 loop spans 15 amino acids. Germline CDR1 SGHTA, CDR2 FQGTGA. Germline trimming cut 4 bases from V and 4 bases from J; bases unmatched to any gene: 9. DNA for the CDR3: TGTGCCAGCAGCTCAAACGGGGGGAGTGGAGAGACCCAGTACTTC. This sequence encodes CASSSNGGSGETQYF.

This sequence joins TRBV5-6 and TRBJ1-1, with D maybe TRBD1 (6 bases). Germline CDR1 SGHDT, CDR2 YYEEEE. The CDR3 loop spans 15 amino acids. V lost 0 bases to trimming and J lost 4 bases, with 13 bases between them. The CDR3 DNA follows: TGTGCCAGCAGCTTGGTCAGGGGATACGGCACTGAAGCTTTCTTT. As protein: CASSLVRGYGTEAFF.

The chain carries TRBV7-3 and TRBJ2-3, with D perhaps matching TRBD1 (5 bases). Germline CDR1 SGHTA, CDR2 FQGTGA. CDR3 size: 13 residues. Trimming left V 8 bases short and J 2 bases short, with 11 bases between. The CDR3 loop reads CASSQGTTDTQYF. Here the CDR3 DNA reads TGTGCCAGCTCCCAGGGAACCACAGATACGCAGTATTTT.

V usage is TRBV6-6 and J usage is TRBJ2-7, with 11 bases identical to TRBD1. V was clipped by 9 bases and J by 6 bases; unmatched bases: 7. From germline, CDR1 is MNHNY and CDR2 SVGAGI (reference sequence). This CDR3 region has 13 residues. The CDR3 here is CASEGQGGVEQYF. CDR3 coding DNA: TGTGCCAGTGAGGGACAGGGGGGGGTCGAGCAGTACTTC.